These 28 T cell receptor beta chains originate from one sample sequenced in a study of T cells after posttransplantation cyclophosphamide. Measured with immunoSEQ multiplex PCR; TCRdb has only the in-frame clones, and not every one. This repertoire shows fewer than 25,000 clones, about 97% found once; its top ten account for around 0.13%. The naive gate required viable CD3+CD4+ or CD3+CD8+ cells with CCR7+CD45RA+CD45RO-CD95-CD27+CD28+ phenotype. Sequencing was performed on naive CD4+ T cells sorted from PBMCs. The source is a man aged 45-60 years in good health, CMV-negative, and a related stem cell transplant donor.

The chain links TRBV5-1 to TRBJ1-1; D gene unclear. The CDR3 is made up of 15 amino acids. CDR1 SGHRS and CDR2 YFSETQ come from the germline V gene. The V end was cut by 5 bases, the J end by 1 base, with 15 bases between. CDR3 coding DNA: TGCGCCAGCAGTCTATTTTTGACGGGGAACACTGAAGCTTTCTTT. Amino acid sequence: CASSLFLTGNTEAFF.

The chain recombines TRBV11-3 with TRBJ2-1; no clear D gene. This CDR3 is 11 amino acids long. Between the trimmed V and J ends, which lost 5 bases and 6 bases, there was a span of 5 bases. Germline V gene lookup returns CDR1 SGHNT and CDR2 YENEEA. Here the CDR3 DNA reads TGTGCCAGCAGCCCACTCAATGAGCAGTTCTTC. It translates to CASSPLNEQFF.

This chain joins TRBV5-1 and TRBJ2-1, with 7 bases fitting TRBD1. Per the germline V gene, CDR1 is SGHRS and CDR2 is YFSETQ. The J segment lost 3 bases and the V segment lost 4 bases, leaving 1 base of the junction unmatched. The CDR3 extends over 13 amino acids. CDR3 in DNA: TGCGCCAGCAGCAGGGACAGCTACAATGAGCAGTTCTTC. Its translation: CASSRDSYNEQFF.

V is TRBV5-1 and J is TRBJ1-2; weak D call: TRBD1 (6 bases). V was pared by 4 bases and J by 8 bases, with 18 bases between. CDR3 size: 14 residues. Per germline, CDR1 SGHRS and CDR2 YFSETQ. The CDR3 sequence: CASSHPNREDGYTF. Here the CDR3 DNA reads TGCGCCAGCAGCCATCCGAACAGGGAAGACGGCTACACCTTC.

The V and J genes are TRBV2 and TRBJ1-2; perhaps TRBD1 as D (5 bases). V lost 4 bases, J lost 5 bases, and 14 bases lay in between. The germline CDR1 and CDR2 sequences are SNHLY and FYNNEI. CDR3 length equals 14 residues. The chain's CDR3 is CASSVPTGAYGYTF. DNA of the CDR3: TGTGCCAGCAGTGTTCCCACAGGCGCTTATGGCTACACCTTC.

The V gene is TRBV19, the J gene TRBJ1-2; tentative D call: TRBD1 (6 bases). The CDR3 has 13 amino acids. CDR1 and CDR2 (germline): LNHDA, SQIVND (reference sequence). The V end lost 10 bases, the J end lost 8 bases, and 20 bases lay between the germline ends. This CDR3 reads CATRTAPPYGYTF. The CDR3 bases are TGTGCCACTCGGACAGCCCCGCCTTACGGCTACACCTTC.

The chain links TRBV5-1 to TRBJ2-2, with 7 bases lining up with TRBD2. With V trimmed by 4 bases and J by 3 bases, 15 bases remained unmatched. CDR1 and CDR2 from the germline V gene are SGHRS and YFSETQ. The CDR3 is 18 residues long. Written as DNA, the CDR3 is TGCGCCAGCAGCCCTCCCCCCACTAGCGCATTTTACACCGGGGAGCTGTTTTTT. Translating gives CASSPPPTSAFYTGELFF.

The gene calls are TRBV6-5 and TRBJ1-1, with D possibly TRBD1 on 6 matching bases. The germline V gene encodes CDR1 MNHEY and CDR2 SVGAGI. The CDR3 spans 14 residues. V was trimmed by 5 bases and J by 6 bases, leaving 16 bases between them. For the CDR3, the DNA is TGTGCCAGCAGTGCGACAGGTAGTGTCCCTGAAGCTTTCTTT. Its protein is CASSATGSVPEAFF.

The V and J genes are TRBV11-3 and TRBJ1-1, with D maybe TRBD1 (5 bases). This CDR3 contains 15 residues. Germline V CDR1 and CDR2: SGHNT, YENEEA. The V end was cut by 3 bases, the J end by 1 base, with 12 bases between. CDR3 bases: TGTGCCAGCAGCTTCGGGGGAACAGGGAACACTGAAGCTTTCTTT. This encodes CASSFGGTGNTEAFF.

This chain joins TRBV6-1 and TRBJ1-1; D possibly corresponds to TRBD1 (5 bases). The CDR3 loop spans 15 amino acids. Trimming removed 3 bases from V and 1 base from J, with 12 bases in between. Germline V CDR1 and CDR2: MNHNS, SASEGT. CDR3 bases: TGTGCCAGCAGTGATCGGGGGGGGACGAACACTGAAGCTTTCTTT. It specifies CASSDRGGTNTEAFF.

This chain connects TRBV6-4 to TRBJ2-3; the match to TRBD2 covers 7 bases. The trim removed 5 bases at V and 3 bases at J, leaving 8 bases unmatched. Germline CDR1 and CDR2: MRHNA and SNTAGT. The CDR3 length is 15 residues. The CDR3 DNA reads as TGTGCCAGCAGTAAGACCCCGGGACTAACAGATACGCAGTATTTT. It yields the protein CASSKTPGLTDTQYF.

The chain has TRBV18 and TRBJ2-1; 11 nucleotides agree with TRBD1. With V trimmed by 1 base and J by 10 bases, 6 bases remained unmatched. Germline assignment: CDR1 KGHSH and CDR2 LQKENI. The CDR3 extends over 15 amino acids. For the CDR3, the DNA is TGTGCCAGCTCACCACGGGACAGGGGGGGATCGGAGCAGTTCTTC. Translating it yields CASSPRDRGGSEQFF.

The chain's CDR3 is CASRLQGADGYTF. CDR3 in DNA: TGTGCCAGCAGGTTACAGGGGGCGGATGGCTACACCTTC. This rearrangement joins TRBV5-6 to TRBJ1-2; 9 nucleotides align to TRBD1. This CDR3 has 13 amino acids. The trim removed 5 bases at V and 6 bases at J, leaving 5 bases unmatched. CDR1 and CDR2 from the germline V gene are SGHDT and YYEEEE. Complete variable domain (other parts from reference TRBV5-6 and TRBJ1-2): DAGVTQSPTHLIKTRGQQVTLRCSPKSGHDTVSWYQQALGQGPQFIFQYYEEEERQRGNFPDRFSGHQFPNYSSELNVNALLLGDSALYLCASRLQGADGYTFGSGTRLTVV.

The rearrangement uses TRBV7-9 and TRBJ1-2; D is uncertain. CDR3 length: 13 amino acids. The V gene's germline CDR1 is SEHNR and CDR2 FQNEAQ (reference sequence). V was shortened by 5 bases and J by 8 bases, with 15 bases between the two germline ends. The CDR3 reads CASSNRNQRGYTF. The CDR3 nucleotides are TGTGCCAGCAGCAACCGGAACCAGAGGGGCTACACCTTC.

CDR3 bases: TGTGCCAGTACGCCGACAGGAAGCTCCTACGAGCAGTACTTC. Protein sequence: CASTPTGSSYEQYF. The gene calls are TRBV19 and TRBJ2-7; the D gene is possibly TRBD1 (6 bases). Trimming removed 7 bases from V and 0 bases from J, with 13 bases in between. The CDR3 is 14 amino acids. Germline values: CDR1 LNHDA, CDR2 SQIVND (reference sequence).

This chain connects TRBV6-5 to TRBJ1-5, with 9 positions matching TRBD1. V dropped 7 bases and J dropped 7; count of bases not matched to a gene: 8. The CDR3 spans 14 residues. Germline CDR1 and CDR2: MNHEY and SVGAGI. In DNA, the CDR3 is TGTGCCAGCACTCCGGGACAGGGTCTCCAGCCCCAGCATTTT. Residues: CASTPGQGLQPQHF.

The chain's CDR3 is CASSEAKGTGYEQYF. CDR3 coding DNA: TGTGCCAGCAGTGAAGCCAAAGGAACGGGGTACGAGCAGTACTTC. The chain recombines TRBV2 with TRBJ2-7; D might be TRBD2 (5 bases). Trimming removed 0 bases from V and 4 bases from J, with 13 bases in between. The CDR3 runs to 15 residues. In germline, CDR1 is SNHLY, CDR2 FYNNEI.

The chain combines TRBV30 with TRBJ2-5, with TRBD1 matching over 8 bases. Germline V gene data show CDR1 as GTSNPN and CDR2 as SVGIG (reference sequence). The J segment lost 4 bases and the V segment lost 5 bases, leaving 0 bases of the junction unmatched. The CDR3 loop spans 11 amino acids. The DNA of the CDR3 is TGTGCCTGGGACAGGGGAGAGACCCAGTACTTC. It codes for CAWDRGETQYF.

The gene calls are TRBV7-9 and TRBJ1-4; the D is unclear. Germline V gene lookup returns CDR1 SEHNR and CDR2 FQNEAQ (reference sequence). The CDR3 loop spans 14 amino acids. Between the trimmed V and J ends, which lost 5 bases and 4 bases, there was a span of 11 bases. The DNA for the CDR3 is TGTGCCAGCAGCCTCAAGGAGATTAATGAAAAACTGTTTTTT. Protein product: CASSLKEINEKLFF.

V is TRBV19 and J is TRBJ2-1; 8 nucleotides match TRBD1. The CDR3 runs to 14 residues. The trim removed 1 base at V and 9 bases at J, leaving 5 bases unmatched. Per germline, CDR1 LNHDA and CDR2 SQIVND (reference sequence). CDR3 protein: CASSIGDRPPEQFF. The CDR3 DNA reads TGTGCCAGTAGTATAGGGGACAGGCCCCCTGAGCAGTTCTTC.

V and J are TRBV18 and TRBJ2-7, with TRBD1 identical over 7 bases. The V and J ends lost 3 bases and 2 bases, in that order; junction bases with no gene match: 13. Germline V CDR1 and CDR2: KGHSH, LQKENI. The CDR3 extends over 17 amino acids. Written as DNA, the CDR3 is TGTGCCAGCTCACCCCCAGGGGGACAGCGAACAGCCTACGAGCAGTACTTC. Its translation: CASSPPGGQRTAYEQYF.

V usage is TRBV10-3 and J usage is TRBJ2-5; D perhaps matches TRBD2 (6 bases). Germline CDR1 reads ENHRY; CDR2 reads SYGVKD. The CDR3 is made up of 16 amino acids. The V gene lost 7 bases and the J gene lost 5 bases, with 23 bases spanning the gap. The CDR3 region is CAITQERGGRAETQYF. The DNA for the CDR3 is TGTGCCATCACCCAGGAACGTGGAGGGCGGGCGGAGACCCAGTACTTC.

V usage is TRBV7-2 and J usage is TRBJ1-5; 10 bases line up with TRBD1. The length of the CDR3 is 16 residues. V dropped 5 bases and J dropped 2; count of bases not matched to a gene: 6. Germline CDR1 is SGHTA and CDR2 is FQGNSA. The CDR3 DNA is TGTGCCAGCAGCCGGAGACAGGGGGCGGGCAATCAGCCCCAGCATTTT. The encoded protein is CASSRRQGAGNQPQHF.

V gene TRBV11-1 combines with J gene TRBJ2-7; D unresolved. V was pared by 2 bases and J by 3 bases, with 11 bases between. The CDR3 is 14 residues long. The germline V gene encodes CDR1 SGHAT and CDR2 FQDESV (reference sequence). The chain's CDR3 is CASSLPYHNYEQYF. CDR3 sequence (DNA): TGTGCCAGCAGCTTACCGTACCACAACTACGAGCAGTACTTC.

The genes are TRBV5-4 and TRBJ1-2; 9 bases line up with TRBD1. V lost 3 bases and J lost 2; bases outside the gene matches: 2. The germline gives CDR1 SGHNT, CDR2 YYREEE (reference sequence). The CDR3 length is 14 residues. DNA for the CDR3: TGTGCCAGCAGCTCCGGACAGGGGAACTATGGCTACACCTTC. Protein product: CASSSGQGNYGYTF.

The chain links TRBV11-3 to TRBJ1-1, with D possibly being TRBD1 (5 bases). The CDR3 has 15 amino acids. Trimming took off 5 bases at V and 5 bases at J, with 18 bases between the two ends. Germline V lookup: CDR1 SGHNT, CDR2 YENEEA. CDR3 sequence (DNA): TGTGCCAGCAGCCCCCGTTTTAGTGGGGGGACTGAAGCTTTCTTT. Protein sequence: CASSPRFSGGTEAFF.

The rearrangement uses TRBV7-3 and TRBJ2-3, with TRBD2 identical over 14 bases. The ends lost 4 bases at V and 4 bases at J; junction bases unmatched: 4. The CDR3 runs to 16 residues. Germline CDR1 and CDR2: SGHTA and FQGTGA. This chain's CDR3 is CASSSWTSGRSDTQYF. CDR3 nucleotides: TGTGCCAGCAGCTCATGGACTAGCGGGAGGTCAGATACGCAGTATTTT.

This clone was observed a single time. The gene calls are TRBV12-5 and TRBJ1-5; D is ambiguous. The CDR3 is 12 residues long. The V end was cut by 6 bases, the J end by 4 bases, with 7 bases between. Looked up from germline, CDR1 is LGHNT and CDR2 is FRNRAP. DNA for the CDR3: TGTGCTAGTGGACGAGGAAATCAGCCCCAGCATTTT. This translates into CASGRGNQPQHF.